This is a list of T cell receptor beta chains from one sample in a study of T cells in Graves' hyperthyroidism and ophthalmopathy. Using its own MiXCR run on the multiplex PCR reads, TCRdb lists one record per CDR3 protein. This table has under 650,000 distinct CDR3 sequences, roughly 17% appearing once. The source material was blood. All receptors derive from a woman aged 25 to 39 with Graves' hyperthyroidism. Each CDR3 is given with its conserved first and last residue.

>TRBJ2-2|TRBV20-1
CSAEIGRSGELFF
>TRBJ2-1|TRBV6-1
CASSEALRLAGGRGNEQFF
>TRBJ2-5|TRBV27
CASSLPNQETQYF
>TRBJ2-5|TRBV20-1
CSARVPTTQETQYF
>TRBJ2-7|TRBV7-9
CASSTIQGAKYEQYF
>TRBJ2-5|TRBV6-1
CASRASVHQETQYF
>TRBJ2-3|TRBV28
CASIPPSGRKGDTQYF
>TRBJ1-5|TRBV7-2
CASSPRTGQPQHF
>TRBJ2-5|TRBV12-3/TRBV12-4
CASSVGQGAGETQYF
>TRBJ2-2|TRBV7-2
CASNKLENTGELFF
>TRBJ2-2|TRBV7-2
CASSLGGGRGGELFF
>TRBJ1-2|TRBV12-3/TRBV12-4
CASSFVGYGYTF
>TRBJ2-3|TRBV20-1
CSPLVGTDTQYF
>TRBJ2-5|TRBV7-2
CASSSRHTLYQETQYF
>TRBJ2-1|TRBV2
CASSERTDLGQFF
>TRBJ1-1|TRBV11-3
CASSYTDEAFF
>TRBJ2-7|TRBV7-2
CASSWDGEGSVEQYF
>TRBJ2-6|TRBV7-2
CASSTQSSGANVLTF
>TRBJ1-1|TRBV19
CASRGQEGTEAFF
>TRBJ2-1|TRBV11-2
CASSSDSGLYNEQFF
>TRBJ1-1|TRBV4-1
CASSLSVGDTEAFF
>TRBJ1-5|TRBV20-1
CSAPYDRYSDQPQHF
>TRBJ2-1|TRBV11-2
CASSLAPAMGNEQFF
>TRBJ1-2|TRBV5-6
CASSLDFGRTARRGYTF
>TRBJ1-5|TRBV2
CASSELEPSTQPQHF
>TRBJ2-1|TRBV5-1
CASSFGANLDNEQFF
>TRBJ1-1|TRBV25-1
CASMVSGMNTEAFF
>TRBJ2-2|TRBV30
CAWSPGDFYTGELFF